Shown below are 11 T cell receptor beta chains from a single sample sequenced in a study of shared clonotypes between healthy human individuals. The method was immunoSEQ multiplex PCR; TCRdb's version includes in-frame clones alone and lacks a portion of them. The table records around 510,000 clones, approximately 95% of them present only once. Sample: naive CD4+ T cells sorted from blood. Subset here: CD45RA+ positively selected. The receptors were gathered from a woman aged 30 to 39 in good health.

The chain couples TRBV5-1 to TRBJ2-3, with TRBD1 matching over 7 bases. J was trimmed by 6 bases and V by 4 bases; bases with no gene match: 8. Germline CDR1 is SGHRS and CDR2 is YFSETQ. The CDR3 is 14 residues long. The CDR3 sequence is CASSPGDSEDTQYF. CDR3 nucleotide sequence: TGCGCCAGCAGCCCCGGGGACAGCGAGGATACGCAGTATTTT.

In DNA form, the CDR3 reads TGCGCCAGCAGCCCCGGGACGTCTGGCACTGAAGCTTTCTTT. This gives the protein CASSPGTSGTEAFF. The rearrangement joins TRBV5-1 to TRBJ1-1; D perhaps matches TRBD1 (5 bases). Trimming stripped 4 bases from V and 4 bases from J, with 14 bases between. The CDR3 loop spans 14 amino acids. Per germline, CDR1 SGHRS and CDR2 YFSETQ.

J is TRBJ1-3 and V is TRBV18, with D unclear. V gave up 1 base and J gave up 2 bases, with 12 bases separating them. This CDR3 is built from 16 residues. The germline gives CDR1 KGHSH, CDR2 LQKENI. CDR3 loop: CASSPQERRTGNTIYF. CDR3 bases: TGTGCCAGCTCACCACAAGAGAGGAGGACTGGAAACACCATATATTTT.

This sequence joins TRBV10-3 and TRBJ2-1, with 9 bases identical to TRBD2. The trim removed 0 bases at V and 9 bases at J, leaving 15 bases unmatched. The CDR3 runs to 18 residues. Germline V lookup: CDR1 ENHRY, CDR2 SYGVKD. The CDR3 spells CAISESIGRREGPSEQFF. CDR3 DNA sequence: TGTGCCATCAGTGAGTCGATCGGTCGGCGGGAGGGCCCTAGTGAGCAGTTCTTC.

The chain is built from TRBV28 and TRBJ1-5; weak D call: TRBD1 (5 bases). Germline loops: CDR1 MDHEN, CDR2 SYDVKM. This CDR3 is built from 17 residues. V was pared by 5 bases and J by 7 bases, with 24 bases between. The CDR3 coding sequence is TGTGCCAGCAGTACGATGATGGGAGGACAAGAGGACCAGCCCCAGCATTTT. Translation gives CASSTMMGGQEDQPQHF.

J is TRBJ2-1 and V is TRBV5-1; D is undetermined. The germline V gene encodes CDR1 SGHRS and CDR2 YFSETQ. This CDR3 is built from 15 residues. V shed 4 bases and J shed 2 bases, with 13 bases lying between them. This CDR3 reads CASSPESFAYNEQFF. CDR3 nucleotides: TGCGCCAGCAGCCCGGAGAGCTTTGCCTACAATGAGCAGTTCTTC.

The chain has TRBV7-8 and TRBJ2-1; 12 bases map to TRBD1. Per germline, CDR1 SGHVS and CDR2 FQNEAQ. The CDR3 extends over 14 amino acids. Germline trimming cut 4 bases from V and 7 bases from J; bases unmatched to any gene: 2. The CDR3, as DNA: TGTGCCAGCAGCTGGGACAGGGGGCGAAATGAGCAGTTCTTC. Protein product: CASSWDRGRNEQFF.

The rearrangement joins TRBV27 to TRBJ2-5; TRBD1 aligns across 11 bases. There are 16 residues in the CDR3. V was pared by 4 bases and J by 4 bases, with 8 bases of the junction left unmatched. The V gene's germline CDR1 is MNHEY and CDR2 SMNVEV (reference sequence). CDR3 amino acids: CASSSPGQGARETQYF. The CDR3 DNA reads as TGTGCCAGCAGTTCGCCCGGACAGGGGGCGAGAGAGACCCAGTACTTC.

This chain's CDR3 is CASARQGAGANVLTF. The CDR3 DNA follows: TGTGCCAGCGCCCGACAGGGGGCTGGGGCCAACGTCCTGACTTTC. The gene calls are TRBV6-1 and TRBJ2-6, with TRBD1 identical over 9 bases. V lost 8 bases and J lost 2; bases outside the gene matches: 4. CDR3 size: 15 residues. CDR1 MNHNS and CDR2 SASEGT come from the germline V gene.

The chain has TRBV28 and TRBJ1-5; D might be TRBD1 (5 bases). V was pared by 1 base and J by 7 bases, with 14 bases between. This CDR3 is 15 amino acids long. The germline gives CDR1 MDHEN, CDR2 SYDVKM. CDR3 sequence: CASSLLVQVRQPQHF. The CDR3, as DNA: TGTGCCAGCAGTTTATTGGTACAGGTGCGCCAGCCCCAGCATTTT.

The J gene is TRBJ1-2, the V gene TRBV6-5; D unclear. Germline loops: CDR1 MNHEY, CDR2 SVGAGI. The CDR3 sequence is 11 residues long. V lost 8 bases to trimming and J lost 6 bases, with 10 bases between them. CDR3 sequence: CASGRLDGYTF. CDR3 sequence (DNA): TGTGCCAGCGGCCGACTAGATGGCTACACCTTC.